The clone carrying this TCR beta chain occurred a few times. TCRdb's table, derived via immunoSEQ multiplex PCR, lists solely in-frame clones and lacks some. Here the sample spans 100,000 or so clones, around 84% being singletons. This specimen belongs to a study of OX40 agonist ivuxolimab in advanced cancers. Study-wide context: Dose-escalation patients were diagnosed with hepatocellular carcinoma, melanoma, renal cell cancer or head and neck cancer.

V lost 3 bases and J lost 1; bases outside the gene matches: 7. Germline CDR1 is ENHRY and CDR2 is SYGVKD. The CDR3 extends over 18 amino acids. This specimen consisted of CD4+ or CD8+ T cells sorted from blood, obtained in a trial of the OX40 agonist ivuxolimab. V and J are TRBV10-3 and TRBJ2-1; 12 bases line up with TRBD2. The TCR comes from an adult with an advanced solid tumor such as melanoma, head and neck, liver or kidney cancer. The CDR3 coding sequence is TGTGCCATCAGTGATAAGGCTAGCGGGAGGGGTTCCTACAATGAGCAGTTCTTC. Encoded protein: CAISDKASGRGSYNEQFF.